The 14 T cell receptor beta chains presented below share a single source sample, sequenced in a study of OX40 agonist ivuxolimab in advanced cancers. Only in-frame clones appear in the TCRdb table, and some are missing; sequencing was by immunoSEQ multiplex PCR. The sample has approximately 31,000 clones, roughly 89% seen once; the top ten hold approximately 26%. Material: CD4+ or CD8+ T cells sorted from blood, obtained in a trial of the OX40 agonist ivuxolimab. The receptors stem from an adult with an advanced solid tumor such as melanoma, head and neck, liver or kidney cancer.

The chain employs TRBV9 and TRBJ2-7, with D maybe TRBD2 (6 bases). V was clipped by 6 bases and J by 1 base, with 14 bases between them. CDR1 SGDLS and CDR2 YYNGEE come from the germline V gene. This CDR3 is built from 14 residues. The CDR3 DNA is TGTGCCAGCACCCCGGGGGTGGGGTCCTACGAGCAGTACTTC. Its protein product is CASTPGVGSYEQYF.

This clone was seen only once. The chain is built from TRBV5-6 and TRBJ2-2; 9 nucleotides agree with TRBD1. Germline loops: CDR1 SGHDT, CDR2 YYEEEE. The CDR3 has 17 residues. Trimming took 1 base from V and 3 from J; bases not matched to a gene: 7. Here the CDR3 reads CASSLYRQGVDTGELFF. DNA of the CDR3: TGTGCCAGCAGCTTGTATAGACAGGGGGTCGACACCGGGGAGCTGTTTTTT.

This clone occurred a few times. The V and J genes are TRBV7-9 and TRBJ1-1; the match to TRBD1 covers 8 bases. The CDR3 sequence is 14 residues long. Trimming cost V 4 bases and J 5 bases; bases outside gene matches: 6. Looked up from germline, CDR1 is SEHNR and CDR2 is FQNEAQ (reference sequence). CDR3 loop: CASSSTGGRTEAFF. CDR3 nucleotides: TGTGCCAGCAGCTCCACAGGGGGACGAACTGAAGCTTTCTTT.

V and J are TRBV30 and TRBJ2-2; D gene unclear. The germline CDR1 and CDR2 sequences are GTSNPN and SVGIG (reference sequence). Trimming pared 0 bases from V and 3 bases from J, leaving 8 bases between. The length of the CDR3 is 14 residues. The CDR3 DNA follows: TGTGCCTGGAGTGTACTCCAGTACACCGGGGAGCTGTTTTTT. This gives the protein CAWSVLQYTGELFF.

The genes are TRBV15 and TRBJ1-3, with 7 bases lining up with TRBD1. The CDR3 sequence is 15 residues long. Unmatched junction bases numbered 2, after V lost 1 base and J lost 2 bases. Germline CDR1 and CDR2: LNHNV and YYDKDF (reference sequence). CDR3 sequence: CATSRARGPGNTIYF. CDR3 in DNA: TGTGCCACCAGCAGAGCTAGGGGGCCTGGAAACACCATATATTTT.

V usage is TRBV2 and J usage is TRBJ1-2; D gene ambiguous. Germline V gene data show CDR1 as SNHLY and CDR2 as FYNNEI. This CDR3 comprises 18 residues. Between the trimmed V and J ends, which lost 1 base and 3 bases, there was a span of 21 bases. The CDR3 protein is CASSEVMQAAVIYYGYTF. In DNA form, the CDR3 reads TGTGCCAGCAGTGAAGTAATGCAGGCCGCCGTGATATACTATGGCTACACCTTC.

The gene calls are TRBV9 and TRBJ2-3; D is undetermined. This CDR3 contains 13 residues. Germline CDR1 SGDLS, CDR2 YYNGEE. V lost 0 bases, J lost 6 bases, and 8 bases lay in between. The CDR3 DNA is TGTGCCAGCAGCGTAGTTTCCTCGGATACGCAGTATTTT. Its protein is CASSVVSSDTQYF. Full variable domain (remainder filled in from reference TRBV9 and TRBJ2-3): DSGVTQTPKHLITATGQRVTLRCSPRSGDLSVYWYQQSLDQGLQFLIQYYNGEERAKGNILERFSAQQFPDLHSELNLSSLELGDSALYFCASSVVSSDTQYFGPGTRLTVL.

This clone has only a few counts. The chain employs TRBV6-5 and TRBJ1-2; D gene uncertain. The CDR3 covers 14 residues. Germline-derived CDR1 and CDR2 are MNHEY and SVGAGI. V shed 2 bases and J shed 5 bases, with 12 bases lying between them. The CDR3 region is CASSYAGLNYGYTF. In DNA, the CDR3 is TGTGCCAGCAGTTACGCCGGTCTAAATTATGGCTACACCTTC.

The chain carries TRBV15 and TRBJ1-5; D uncertain. Germline-derived CDR1 and CDR2 are LNHNV and YYDKDF (reference sequence). V was cut by 3 bases and J by 7 bases, with 7 bases left in between. The CDR3 length is 12 residues. The CDR3 reads CATSSWAQPQHF. As DNA, the CDR3 is TGTGCCACCAGCAGTTGGGCGCAGCCCCAGCATTTT.

This chain connects TRBV4-2 to TRBJ1-5, with TRBD1 as a possible D gene (6 bases). The CDR3 extends over 17 amino acids. Germline lookup yields CDR1 LGHNA and CDR2 YNFKEQ. V lost 0 bases to trimming and J lost 0 bases, with 12 bases between them. CDR3 coding DNA: TGTGCCAGCAGCCAAGAGGACAGCAAGTATAGCAATCAGCCCCAGCATTTT. Its protein product is CASSQEDSKYSNQPQHF.

This rearrangement joins TRBV4-2 to TRBJ2-7, with 13 nucleotides matching TRBD2. Germline CDR1 reads LGHNA; CDR2 reads YNFKEQ. This CDR3 region has 16 residues. The trim removed 0 bases at V and 2 bases at J, leaving 1 base unmatched. The CDR3, as DNA: TGTGCCAGCAGCCAAGAACTAGCGGGAGGGCCCTACGAGCAGTACTTC. It specifies CASSQELAGGPYEQYF.

The chain uses TRBV28 and TRBJ1-1, with D tentatively TRBD1 (5 bases). With 0 bases removed from V and 7 bases from J, the gap between germline ends came to 9 bases. In germline, CDR1 is MDHEN, CDR2 SYDVKM. The CDR3 length is 13 residues. This CDR3 reads CASSLWAGGEAFF. The CDR3 DNA is TGTGCCAGCAGTTTATGGGCCGGGGGTGAAGCTTTCTTT.

The chain recombines TRBV25-1 with TRBJ2-7; tentatively, D is TRBD1 or TRBD2 (6 bases each). Trimming cost V 4 bases and J 0 bases, with 10 bases left between them. CDR1 is MGHDK and CDR2 is SYGVNS in the germline V gene. The CDR3 is 14 residues long. This CDR3 reads CASSAGGASYEQYF. For the CDR3, the DNA is TGTGCCAGCAGTGCCGGGGGCGCCTCCTACGAGCAGTACTTC.

The chain uses TRBV27 and TRBJ1-5, with TRBD1 identical over 9 bases. Germline lookup yields CDR1 MNHEY and CDR2 SMNVEV (reference sequence). The trim removed 4 bases at V and 0 bases at J, leaving 10 bases unmatched. The CDR3 consists of 18 residues. CDR3 sequence reads: CASSSWTGASFSNQPQHF. CDR3 coding DNA: TGTGCCAGCAGTTCTTGGACAGGGGCGTCTTTTAGCAATCAGCCCCAGCATTTT.